This T cell receptor beta chain was sequenced for a study of shared clonotypes between healthy human individuals. The authors distributed each subset's genomic DNA evenly over several immunoSEQ plates. Sequenced by immunoSEQ multiplex PCR; TCRdb stores in-frame clones only, minus some. The sample holds under 600,000 clones, over 60% seen once. V lost 5 bases to trimming and J lost 4 bases; unmatched junction nucleotides: 7. Germline V gives CDR1 SGHAT, CDR2 FQNNGV. The CDR3 spans 14 residues. Sequencing was carried out using PBMCs. The chain couples TRBV11-2 to TRBJ1-1; 7 nucleotides align to TRBD1. The origin of this receptor is a woman in her thirties or forties in good health. Some clones in this sample may be carry-over from other donors' samples. As DNA, the CDR3 is TGTGCCAGCAGCATTAGACAGGGCCGCACTGAAGCTTTCTTT. It is translated as CASSIRQGRTEAFF.